One and the same sample provided the 3 T cell receptor beta chains below, sequenced in a study of shared clonotypes between healthy human individuals. The table came from immunoSEQ multiplex PCR; TCRdb's copy has only in-frame clones and leaves some out. The data hold roughly 1 million clones, with 65% to 75% observed a single time. Sample: memory CD4+ T cells sorted from blood. Stated subset: CD45RA-negative fraction. Every receptor here comes from a man aged 18-30 years in good health.

This clone was seen only a few times. The chain links TRBV11-2 to TRBJ2-5; 7 nucleotides line up with TRBD1. The CDR3 is made up of 17 amino acids. With 2 bases clipped from V and 2 bases from J, the junction kept 11 bases outside the gene matches. CDR1 and CDR2 from the germline V gene are SGHAT and FQNNGV. The CDR3 DNA sequence: TGTGCCAGCAGCTTATCCCCAACAGGGGTTGGGCAAGAGACCCAGTACTTC. Protein: CASSLSPTGVGQETQYF.

This clone has a handful of counts. This chain uses TRBV19 with TRBJ1-1; D unresolved. Per germline, CDR1 LNHDA and CDR2 SQIVND (reference sequence). The CDR3 runs to 14 residues. Trimming removed 5 bases at V and 2 bases at J, with 12 bases between. The CDR3 DNA sequence: TGTGCCAGTAGTCCCACAGTCTCAAACACTGAAGCTTTCTTT. The encoded protein is CASSPTVSNTEAFF.

V gene TRBV11-2 combines with J gene TRBJ1-5, with D possibly matching TRBD1 (5 bases). The CDR3 has 13 amino acids. Germline V gives CDR1 SGHAT, CDR2 FQNNGV. Trimming shortened V by 5 bases and J by 6 bases, and 11 bases separated the two germline ends. CDR3 residues: CASSRLGGQPQHF. The CDR3 nucleotides are TGTGCCAGCAGCCGACTTGGGGGTCAGCCCCAGCATTTT.